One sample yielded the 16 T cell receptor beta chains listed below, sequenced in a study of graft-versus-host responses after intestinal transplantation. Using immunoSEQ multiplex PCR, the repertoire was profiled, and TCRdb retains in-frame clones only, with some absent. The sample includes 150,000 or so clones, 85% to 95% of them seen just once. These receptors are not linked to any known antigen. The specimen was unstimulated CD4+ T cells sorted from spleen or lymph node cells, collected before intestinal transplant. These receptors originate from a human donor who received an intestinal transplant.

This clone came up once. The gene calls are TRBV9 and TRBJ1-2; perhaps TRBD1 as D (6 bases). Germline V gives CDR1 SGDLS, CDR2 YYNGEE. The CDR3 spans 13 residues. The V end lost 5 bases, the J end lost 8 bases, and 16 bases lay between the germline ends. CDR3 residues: CASSQYTGGGYTF. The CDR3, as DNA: TGTGCCAGCAGTCAATACACGGGGGGCGGCTACACCTTC.

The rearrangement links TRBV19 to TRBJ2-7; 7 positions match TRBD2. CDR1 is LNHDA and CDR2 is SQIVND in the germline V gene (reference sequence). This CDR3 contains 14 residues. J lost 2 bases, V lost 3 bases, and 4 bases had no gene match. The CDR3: CASSILAATYEQYF. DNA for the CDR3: TGTGCCAGTAGTATCCTAGCGGCTACCTACGAGCAGTACTTC.

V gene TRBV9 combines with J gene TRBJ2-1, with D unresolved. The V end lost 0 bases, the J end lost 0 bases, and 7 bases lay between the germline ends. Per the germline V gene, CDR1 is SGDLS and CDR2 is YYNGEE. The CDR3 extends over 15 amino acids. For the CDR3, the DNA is TGTGCCAGCAGCGTAGGCAGGAGCTCCTACAATGAGCAGTTCTTC. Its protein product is CASSVGRSSYNEQFF.

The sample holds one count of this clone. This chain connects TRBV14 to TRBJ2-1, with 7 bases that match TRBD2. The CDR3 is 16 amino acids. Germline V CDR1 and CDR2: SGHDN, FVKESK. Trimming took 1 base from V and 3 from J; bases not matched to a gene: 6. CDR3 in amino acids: CASSQGLAGVYNEQFF. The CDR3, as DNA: TGTGCCAGCAGCCAAGGGCTCGCGGGAGTCTACAATGAGCAGTTCTTC.

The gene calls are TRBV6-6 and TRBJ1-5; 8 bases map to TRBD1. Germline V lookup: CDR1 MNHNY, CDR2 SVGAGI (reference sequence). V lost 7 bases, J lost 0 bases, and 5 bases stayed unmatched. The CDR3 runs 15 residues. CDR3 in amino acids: CASIQGGNSNQPQHF. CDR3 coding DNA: TGTGCCAGCATACAGGGGGGTAATAGCAATCAGCCCCAGCATTTT.

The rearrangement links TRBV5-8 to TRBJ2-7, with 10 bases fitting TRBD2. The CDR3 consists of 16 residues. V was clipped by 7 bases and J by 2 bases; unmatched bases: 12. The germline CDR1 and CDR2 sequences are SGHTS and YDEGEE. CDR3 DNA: TGTGCCAGCGTTAGGCTAGCGGGAGAACGGGCCTACGAGCAGTACTTC. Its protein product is CASVRLAGERAYEQYF.

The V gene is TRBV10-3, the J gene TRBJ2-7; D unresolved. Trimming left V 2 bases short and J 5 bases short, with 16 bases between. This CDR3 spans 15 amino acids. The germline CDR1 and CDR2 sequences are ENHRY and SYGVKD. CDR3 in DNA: TGTGCCATCAGTGAGGGCGGCGGCGGTAGAGACGAGCAGTACTTC. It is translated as CAISEGGGGRDEQYF.

CDR3 sequence: CASSLDGRDRVHEQYF. The DNA for the CDR3 is TGTGCCAGCAGCTTAGATGGCCGGGACAGGGTCCACGAGCAGTACTTC. The chain couples TRBV11-2 to TRBJ2-7, with 9 bases that match TRBD1. Germline V CDR1 and CDR2: SGHAT, FQNNGV. The CDR3 has 16 residues. With 0 bases clipped from V and 5 bases from J, the junction kept 8 bases outside the gene matches. Together with reference TRBV11-2 and TRBJ2-7, the CDR3 gives the full variable domain: EAGVAQSPRYKIIEKRQSVAFWCNPISGHATLYWYQQILGQGPKLLIQFQNNGVVDDSQLPKDRFSAERLKGVDSTLKIQPAKLEDSAVYLCASSLDGRDRVHEQYFGPGTRLTVT.

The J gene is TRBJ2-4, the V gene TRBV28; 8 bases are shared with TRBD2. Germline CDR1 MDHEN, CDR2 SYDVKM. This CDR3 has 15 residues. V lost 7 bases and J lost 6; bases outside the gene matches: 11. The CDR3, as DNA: TGTGCCAGCACCTCCACGGGGGGGCTGGGAAACATTCAGTACTTC. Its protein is CASTSTGGLGNIQYF.

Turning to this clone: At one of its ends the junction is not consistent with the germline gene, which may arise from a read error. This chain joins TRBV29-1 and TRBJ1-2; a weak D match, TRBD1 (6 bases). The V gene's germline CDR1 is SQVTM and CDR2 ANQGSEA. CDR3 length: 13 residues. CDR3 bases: TGCAGCTCAACCGACAGGACTAACTATGTCTACACCTTC. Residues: CSSTDRTNYVYTF.

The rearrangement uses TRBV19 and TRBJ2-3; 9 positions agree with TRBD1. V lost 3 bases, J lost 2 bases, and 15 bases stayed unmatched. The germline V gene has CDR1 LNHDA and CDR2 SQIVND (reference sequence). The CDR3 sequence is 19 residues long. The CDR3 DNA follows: TGTGCCAGTAGTATTGTGGGGACCGGGACAGGGTACTCCACAGATACGCAGTATTTT. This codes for CASSIVGTGTGYSTDTQYF.

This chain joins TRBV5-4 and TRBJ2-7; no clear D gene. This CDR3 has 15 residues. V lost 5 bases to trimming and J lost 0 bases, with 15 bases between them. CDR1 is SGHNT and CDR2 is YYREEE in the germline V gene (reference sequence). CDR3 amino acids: CASRAWMSDSYEQYF. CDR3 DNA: TGTGCCAGCAGAGCTTGGATGTCAGACTCCTACGAGCAGTACTTC. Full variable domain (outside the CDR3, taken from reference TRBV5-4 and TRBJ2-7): ETGVTQSPTHLIKTRGQQVTLRCSSQSGHNTVSWYQQALGQGPQFIFQYYREEENGRGNFPPRFSGLQFPNYSSELNVNALELDDSALYLCASRAWMSDSYEQYFGPGTRLTVT.

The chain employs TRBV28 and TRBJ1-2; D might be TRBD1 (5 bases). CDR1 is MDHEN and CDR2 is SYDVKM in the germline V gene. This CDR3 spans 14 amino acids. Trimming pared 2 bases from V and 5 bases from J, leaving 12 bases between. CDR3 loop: CASSLPGAGYGYTF. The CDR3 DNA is TGTGCCAGCAGTTTACCCGGGGCTGGATATGGCTACACCTTC.

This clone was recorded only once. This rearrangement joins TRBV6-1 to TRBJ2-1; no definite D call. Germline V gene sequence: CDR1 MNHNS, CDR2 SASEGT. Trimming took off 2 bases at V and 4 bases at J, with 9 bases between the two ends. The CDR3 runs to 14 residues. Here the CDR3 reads CASSEFSGYNEQFF. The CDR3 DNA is TGTGCCAGCAGTGAATTTTCCGGGTACAATGAGCAGTTCTTC.

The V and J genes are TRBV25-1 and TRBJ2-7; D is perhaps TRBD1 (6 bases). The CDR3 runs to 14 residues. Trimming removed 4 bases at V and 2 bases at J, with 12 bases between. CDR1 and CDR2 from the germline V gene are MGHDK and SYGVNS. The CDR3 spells CASSALTGTYEQYF. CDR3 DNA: TGTGCCAGCAGTGCCCTGACAGGAACCTACGAGCAGTACTTC.

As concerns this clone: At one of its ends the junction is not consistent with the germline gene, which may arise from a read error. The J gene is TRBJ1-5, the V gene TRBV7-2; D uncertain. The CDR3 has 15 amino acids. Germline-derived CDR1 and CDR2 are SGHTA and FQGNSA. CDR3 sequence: CASTLSLYSNQPQHF. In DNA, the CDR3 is TGTGCCAGCACCTTAAGCCTTTATAGCAATCAGCCCCAGCATTTT.